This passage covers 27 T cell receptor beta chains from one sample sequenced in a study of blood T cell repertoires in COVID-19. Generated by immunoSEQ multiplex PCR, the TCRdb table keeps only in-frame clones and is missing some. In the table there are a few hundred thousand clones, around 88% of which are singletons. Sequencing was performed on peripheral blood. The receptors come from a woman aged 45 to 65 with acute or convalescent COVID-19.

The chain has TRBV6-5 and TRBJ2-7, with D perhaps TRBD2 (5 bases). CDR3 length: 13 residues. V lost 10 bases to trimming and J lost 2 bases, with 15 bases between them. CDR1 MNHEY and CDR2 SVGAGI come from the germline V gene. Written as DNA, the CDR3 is TGTGCCACCTTGGACTCTGCACCCTACGAGCAGTACTTC. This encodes CATLDSAPYEQYF.

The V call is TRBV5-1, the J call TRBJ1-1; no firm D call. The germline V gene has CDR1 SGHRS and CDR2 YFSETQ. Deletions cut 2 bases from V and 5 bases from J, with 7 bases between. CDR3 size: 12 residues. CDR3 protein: CASSFGGTEAFF. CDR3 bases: TGCGCCAGCAGCTTCGGAGGAACTGAAGCTTTCTTT.

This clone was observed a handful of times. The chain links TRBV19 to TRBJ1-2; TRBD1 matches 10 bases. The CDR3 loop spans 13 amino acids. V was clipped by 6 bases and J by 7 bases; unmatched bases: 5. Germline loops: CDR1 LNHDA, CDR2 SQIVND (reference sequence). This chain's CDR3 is CASSWTGGGGYTF. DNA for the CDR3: TGTGCCAGTAGCTGGACAGGGGGTGGTGGCTACACCTTC.

In DNA form, the CDR3 reads TGTGCCTGGAGGGCCGACGGGTTGGACACTGAAGCTTTCTTT. It specifies CAWRADGLDTEAFF. This chain connects TRBV30 to TRBJ1-1; D is uncertain. The V end lost 3 bases, the J end lost 3 bases, and 14 bases lay between the germline ends. Germline-derived CDR1 and CDR2 are GTSNPN and SVGIG (reference sequence). The CDR3 has 14 amino acids.

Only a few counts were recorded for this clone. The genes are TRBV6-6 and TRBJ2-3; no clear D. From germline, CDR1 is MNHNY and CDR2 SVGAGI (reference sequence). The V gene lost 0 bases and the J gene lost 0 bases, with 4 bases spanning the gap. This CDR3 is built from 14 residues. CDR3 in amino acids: CASSYSQSTDTQYF. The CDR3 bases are TGTGCCAGCAGTTACTCACAGAGCACAGATACGCAGTATTTT.

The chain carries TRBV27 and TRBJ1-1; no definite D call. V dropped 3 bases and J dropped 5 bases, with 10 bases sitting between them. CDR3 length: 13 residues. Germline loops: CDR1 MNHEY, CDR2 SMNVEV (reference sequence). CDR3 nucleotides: TGTGCCAGCAGTTTGAGGCCGGAGACTGAAGCTTTCTTT. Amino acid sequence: CASSLRPETEAFF.

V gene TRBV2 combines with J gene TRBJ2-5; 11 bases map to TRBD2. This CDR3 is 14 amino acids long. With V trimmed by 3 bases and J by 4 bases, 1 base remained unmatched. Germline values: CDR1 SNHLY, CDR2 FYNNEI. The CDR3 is CASSDTSGGETQYF. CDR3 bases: TGTGCCAGCAGTGACACTAGCGGGGGAGAGACCCAGTACTTC.

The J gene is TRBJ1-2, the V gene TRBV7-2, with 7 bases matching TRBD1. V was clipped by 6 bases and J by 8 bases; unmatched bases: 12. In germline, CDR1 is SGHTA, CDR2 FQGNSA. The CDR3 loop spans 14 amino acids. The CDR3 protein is CASRPEEGAGGYTF. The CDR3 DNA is TGTGCCAGCAGGCCTGAGGAGGGGGCCGGGGGCTACACCTTC.

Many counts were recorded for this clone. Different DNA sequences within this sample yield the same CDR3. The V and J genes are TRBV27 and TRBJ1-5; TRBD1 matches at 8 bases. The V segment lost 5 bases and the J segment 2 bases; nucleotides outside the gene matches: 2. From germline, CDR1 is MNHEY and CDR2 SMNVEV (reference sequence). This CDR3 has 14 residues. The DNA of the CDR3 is TGTGCCAGCAGTCCGGGACAGGGCAATCAGCCCCAGCATTTT. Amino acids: CASSPGQGNQPQHF.

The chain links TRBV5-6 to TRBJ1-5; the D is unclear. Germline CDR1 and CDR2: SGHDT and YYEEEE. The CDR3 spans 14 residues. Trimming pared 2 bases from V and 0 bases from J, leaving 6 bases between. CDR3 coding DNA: TGTGCCAGCAGCTTTTCGGGTAGCAATCAGCCCCAGCATTTT. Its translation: CASSFSGSNQPQHF.

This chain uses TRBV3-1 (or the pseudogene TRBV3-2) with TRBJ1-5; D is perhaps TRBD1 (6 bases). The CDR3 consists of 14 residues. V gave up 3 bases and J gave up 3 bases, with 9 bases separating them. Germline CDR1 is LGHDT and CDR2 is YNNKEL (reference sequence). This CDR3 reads CASSHGQHNQPQHF. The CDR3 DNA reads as TGTGCCAGCAGCCACGGACAGCACAATCAGCCCCAGCATTTT.

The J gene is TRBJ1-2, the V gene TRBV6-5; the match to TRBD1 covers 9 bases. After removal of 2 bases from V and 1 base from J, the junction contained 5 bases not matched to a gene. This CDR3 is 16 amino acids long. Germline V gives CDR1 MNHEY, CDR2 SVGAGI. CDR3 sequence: CASSYPRTGDNYGYTF. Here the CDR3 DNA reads TGTGCCAGCAGTTACCCGCGGACAGGGGATAACTATGGCTACACCTTC.

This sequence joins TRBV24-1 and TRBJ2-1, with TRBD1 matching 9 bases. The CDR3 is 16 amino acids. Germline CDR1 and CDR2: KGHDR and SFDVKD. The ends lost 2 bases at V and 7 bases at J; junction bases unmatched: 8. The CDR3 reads CATSDSAQGAQNEQFF. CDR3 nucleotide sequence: TGTGCCACCAGTGATTCCGCACAGGGGGCACAGAATGAGCAGTTCTTC.

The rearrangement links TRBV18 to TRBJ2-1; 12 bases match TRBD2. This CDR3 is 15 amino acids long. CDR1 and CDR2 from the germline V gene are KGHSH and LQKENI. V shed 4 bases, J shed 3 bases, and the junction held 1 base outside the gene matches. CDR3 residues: CASSRTSGVYNEQFF. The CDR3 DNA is TGTGCCAGCTCACGGACTAGCGGGGTCTACAATGAGCAGTTCTTC.

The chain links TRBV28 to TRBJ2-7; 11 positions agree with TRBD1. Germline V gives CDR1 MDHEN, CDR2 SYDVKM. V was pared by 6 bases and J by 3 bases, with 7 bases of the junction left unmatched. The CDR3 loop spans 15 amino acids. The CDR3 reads CASRKPGQGDYEQYF. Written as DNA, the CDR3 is TGTGCCAGCAGAAAGCCGGGACAGGGGGACTACGAGCAGTACTTC. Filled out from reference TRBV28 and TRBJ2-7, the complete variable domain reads DVKVTQSSRYLVKRTGEKVFLECVQDMDHENMFWYRQDPGLGLRLIYFSYDVKMKEKGDIPEGYSVSREKKERFSLILESASTNQTSMYLCASRKPGQGDYEQYFGPGTRLTVT.

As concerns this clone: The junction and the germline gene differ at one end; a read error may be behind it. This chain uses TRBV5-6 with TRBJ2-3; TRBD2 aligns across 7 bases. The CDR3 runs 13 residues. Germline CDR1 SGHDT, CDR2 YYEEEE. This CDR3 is CASSLTSRDTQYF. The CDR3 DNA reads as TGTGCCAGCAGCCTGACTAGCAGAGATACGCAGTATTTT.

The CDR3 sequence is CASSVAGGNYNEQFF. In DNA, the CDR3 is TGTGCCAGCAGCGTAGCGGGAGGGAACTACAATGAGCAGTTCTTC. V and J are TRBV9 and TRBJ2-1; 8 bases match TRBD2. The J segment lost 3 bases and the V segment lost 0 bases, leaving 2 bases of the junction unmatched. The CDR3 totals 15 residues. CDR1 is SGDLS, CDR2 YYNGEE, per germline.

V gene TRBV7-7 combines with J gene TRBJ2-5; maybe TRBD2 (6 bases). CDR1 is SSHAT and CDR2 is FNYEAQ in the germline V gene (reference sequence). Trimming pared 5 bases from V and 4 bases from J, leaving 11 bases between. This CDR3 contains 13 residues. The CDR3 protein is CASSTTRTETQYF. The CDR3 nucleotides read TGTGCCAGCAGCACGACTAGGACAGAGACCCAGTACTTC.

Here the CDR3 reads CASSPGGLAKNIQYF. The CDR3 DNA sequence: TGCGCCAGCAGCCCAGGGGGACTAGCCAAAAACATTCAGTACTTC. This chain joins TRBV5-1 and TRBJ2-4; a weak D match, TRBD1 (7 bases). The CDR3 sequence is 15 residues long. Germline CDR1 is SGHRS and CDR2 is YFSETQ. The V and J ends lost 4 bases and 0 bases respectively, with 11 bases between them. The entire variable domain, with the rest obtained from reference TRBV5-1 and TRBJ2-4, is as follows: KAGVTQTPRYLIKTRGQQVTLSCSPISGHRSVSWYQQTPGQGLQFLFEYFSETQRNKGNFPGRFSGRQFSNSRSEMNVSTLELGDSALYLCASSPGGLAKNIQYFGAGTRLSVL.

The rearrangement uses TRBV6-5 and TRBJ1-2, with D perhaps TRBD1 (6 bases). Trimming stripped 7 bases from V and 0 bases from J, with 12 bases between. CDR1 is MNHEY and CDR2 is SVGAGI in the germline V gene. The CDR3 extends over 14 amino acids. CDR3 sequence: CASTLTGPNYGYTF. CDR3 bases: TGTGCCAGCACCTTGACAGGCCCTAACTATGGCTACACCTTC.

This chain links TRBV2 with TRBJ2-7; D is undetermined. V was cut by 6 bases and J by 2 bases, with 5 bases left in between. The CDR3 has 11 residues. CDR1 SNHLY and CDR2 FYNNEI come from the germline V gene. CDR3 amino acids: CASSPAYEQYF. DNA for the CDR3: TGTGCCAGCAGCCCTGCCTACGAGCAGTACTTC.

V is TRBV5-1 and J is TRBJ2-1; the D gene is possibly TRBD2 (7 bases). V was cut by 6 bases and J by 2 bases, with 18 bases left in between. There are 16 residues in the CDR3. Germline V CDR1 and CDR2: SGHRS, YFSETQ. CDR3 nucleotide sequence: TGCGCCAGCACGCCCCCTCCGGGGGGCCCCTACAATGAGCAGTTCTTC. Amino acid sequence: CASTPPPGGPYNEQFF.

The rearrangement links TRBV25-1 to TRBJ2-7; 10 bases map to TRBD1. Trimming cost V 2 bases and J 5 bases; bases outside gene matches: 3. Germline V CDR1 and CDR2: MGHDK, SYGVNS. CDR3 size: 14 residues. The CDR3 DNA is TGTGCCAGCAGTGAACTGGACAGGGGGAACGAGCAGTACGTC. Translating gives CASSELDRGNEQYV.

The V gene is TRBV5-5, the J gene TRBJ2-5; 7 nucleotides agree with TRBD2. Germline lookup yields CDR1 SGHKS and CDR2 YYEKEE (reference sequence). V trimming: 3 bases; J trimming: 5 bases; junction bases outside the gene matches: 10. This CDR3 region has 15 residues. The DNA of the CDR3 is TGTGCCAGCAGCTCTGGAGGCGGGAGTAGGGAGACCCAGTACTTC. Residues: CASSSGGGSRETQYF.

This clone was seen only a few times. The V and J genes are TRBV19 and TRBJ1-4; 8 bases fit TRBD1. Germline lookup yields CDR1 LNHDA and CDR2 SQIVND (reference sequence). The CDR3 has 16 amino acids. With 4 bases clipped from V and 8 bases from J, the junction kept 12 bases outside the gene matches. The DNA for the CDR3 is TGTGCCAGTAGTACCCCGGGACAGGCGGTTGGCGAAAAACTGTTTTTT. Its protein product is CASSTPGQAVGEKLFF.

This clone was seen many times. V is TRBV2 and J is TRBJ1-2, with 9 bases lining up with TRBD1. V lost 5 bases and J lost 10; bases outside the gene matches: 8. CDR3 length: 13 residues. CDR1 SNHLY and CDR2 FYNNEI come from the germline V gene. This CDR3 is CASSPSGTGYYTF. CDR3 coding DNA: TGTGCCAGCAGTCCCTCCGGGACAGGGTACTACACCTTC.

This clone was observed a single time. This chain's CDR3 is CASKLAGDREQYF. CDR3 nucleotide sequence: TGCGCCAGCAAGTTGGCGGGAGACCGCGAGCAGTACTTC. This chain connects TRBV10-2 to TRBJ2-7, with 7 bases matching TRBD2. Germline CDR1 WSHSY, CDR2 SAAADI. CDR3 size: 13 residues. V was pared by 7 bases and J by 6 bases, with 9 bases of the junction left unmatched.